A selection of T cell receptor beta chains follows, all from one sample in a study of molecular identifiers for immune sequencing clone quantification. A single record per CDR3 protein comes from TCRdb applying MiXCR to the PCR reads. There are 400,000 to 600,000 distinct CDR3 sequences in the sample; about a fifth occur only once, and 0.84% lies in the top ten. The specimen was naive CD8+ T cells from blood, with Jurkat cell RNA spiked in. Receptors were obtained from a human donor in good health. Some libraries in this study had Jurkat cell RNA spiked in. Each CDR3 is given with its conserved first and last residue. D genes are given only for firm matches. Clone size is not always given. Where it is, it says once, few, many or a class for expanded clones.

J gene: TRBJ1-2
clone size: few
D gene: -
V gene: TRBV4-1
CDR3 DNA: TGCGCCAGCAGCCCGATTTGGGACTTTGTTGGCTACACCTTC
CDR3 protein: CASSPIWDFVGYTF

J gene: TRBJ1-1
clone size: few
D gene: -
V gene: TRBV11-2
CDR3 DNA: TGTGCCAGCAGCTTAGGTATGGGCAGACAAACTGAAGCTTTCTTT
CDR3 protein: CASSLGMGRQTEAFF

J gene: TRBJ2-3
clone size: few
D gene: TRBD2
V gene: TRBV7-9
CDR3 DNA: TGTGCCAGCAGCCCCATCGGCGGGAGCCGGTCGGGTACGCAGTATTTT
CDR3 protein: CASSPIGGSRSGTQYF

J gene: TRBJ1-5
clone size: few
D gene: -
V gene: TRBV20-1
CDR3 DNA: TGCAGTGCTAGTTCGGGACGGTTTACCGATAGCAATCAGCCCCAGCATTTT
CDR3 protein: CSASSGRFTDSNQPQHF

J gene: TRBJ2-7
clone size: many
D gene: -
V gene: TRBV28
CDR3 DNA: TGTGCCAGCAGTTTTCAGAAGAGCTCCTACGAGCAGTACTTC
CDR3 protein: CASSFQKSSYEQYF

J gene: TRBJ2-4
clone size: once
D gene: TRBD2
V gene: TRBV6-2/TRBV6-3
CDR3 DNA: TGTGCCAGCAGGGACAGAACAATAACACAGACTAGCGGGGGGGTGGACGTCAAAAACATTCAGTACTTC
CDR3 protein: CASRDRTITQTSGGVDVKNIQYF

J gene: TRBJ2-7
clone size: many
D gene: -
V gene: TRBV6-5
CDR3 DNA: TGTGCCAGCAGTTTACTAGGGACCTACGAGCAGTACTTC
CDR3 protein: CASSLLGTYEQYF

J gene: TRBJ2-3
clone size: many
D gene: -
V gene: TRBV19
CDR3 DNA: TGTGCCAGTAGTATGGGTACAGATACGCAGTATTTT
CDR3 protein: CASSMGTDTQYF

J gene: TRBJ2-3
clone size: many
D gene: -
V gene: TRBV7-9
CDR3 DNA: TGTGCCAGCAGCCTCACCGGACTGGCTTTCACAGATACGCAGTATTTT
CDR3 protein: CASSLTGLAFTDTQYF

J gene: TRBJ2-6
clone size: -
D gene: -
V gene: TRBV18
CDR3 DNA: TGTGCCAGCTCACCTAATGGGGCCAACGTCCTGACTTTC
CDR3 protein: CASSPNGANVLTF

J gene: TRBJ1-1
clone size: -
D gene: -
V gene: TRBV7-9
CDR3 DNA: TGTGCCAGCAGCCCAACGAACAGGGACACTGAAGCTTTCTTT
CDR3 protein: CASSPTNRDTEAFF

J gene: TRBJ2-5
clone size: many
D gene: -
V gene: TRBV28
CDR3 DNA: TGTGCCAGCAGTTTTAGTAGAGTCGGGTTGGCCCAGTACTTC
CDR3 protein: CASSFSRVGLAQYF

J gene: TRBJ2-7
clone size: few
D gene: -
V gene: TRBV12-5
CDR3 DNA: TGTGCTAGTGGTTTGTCCAACGGGGCGCATGACGAGCAGTACTTC
CDR3 protein: CASGLSNGAHDEQYF

J gene: TRBJ2-7
clone size: -
D gene: -
V gene: TRBV29-1
CDR3 DNA: TGCAGCGTTCAGTTCTCCTACGAGCAGTACTTC
CDR3 protein: CSVQFSYEQYF

J gene: TRBJ2-7
clone size: few
D gene: TRBD1
V gene: TRBV10-3
CDR3 DNA: TGTGCCATCAGTGAAGGGACAGCTTCCTACGAGCAGTACTTC
CDR3 protein: CAISEGTASYEQYF